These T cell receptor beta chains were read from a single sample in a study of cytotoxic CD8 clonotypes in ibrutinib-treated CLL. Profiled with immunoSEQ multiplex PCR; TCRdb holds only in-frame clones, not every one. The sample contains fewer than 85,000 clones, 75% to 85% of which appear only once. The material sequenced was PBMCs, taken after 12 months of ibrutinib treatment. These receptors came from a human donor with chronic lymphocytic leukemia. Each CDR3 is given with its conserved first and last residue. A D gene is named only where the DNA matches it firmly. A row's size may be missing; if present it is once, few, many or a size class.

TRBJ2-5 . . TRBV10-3 TGTGCCATCATGAAACAAGAGACCCAGTACTTC CAIMKQETQYF
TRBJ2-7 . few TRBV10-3 TGTGCCATCGGGGGAGGGACAGCCCCCGACGAGCAGTACTTC CAIGGGTAPDEQYF
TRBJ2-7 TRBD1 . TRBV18 TGTGCCAGCTCACCGGGGACAGGGGACTACGAGCAGTACTTC CASSPGTGDYEQYF
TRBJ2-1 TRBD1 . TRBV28 TGTGCCAGCAGTTTATGGACAGGGGTCCCTGAGCAGTTCTTC CASSLWTGVPEQFF
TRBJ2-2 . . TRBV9 TGTGCCAGCAGCGTAGGGCCTGCCGGGGAGCTGTTTTTT CASSVGPAGELFF
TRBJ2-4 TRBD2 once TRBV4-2 TGTGCCAGCAGCCAAGCGCTTAGGCTGGCTAGCGGGGGCAGAGACACCAAAAACATTCAGTACTTC CASSQALRLASGGRDTKNIQYF
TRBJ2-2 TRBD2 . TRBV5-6 TGTGCCAGCAGCTTGGGTCTAGCGGGAGAGTCGGGGGAGCTGTTTTTT CASSLGLAGESGELFF
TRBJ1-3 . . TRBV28 TGTGCCAGCAGCCCTCCGGCAGGGGCGGGAAACACCATATATTTT CASSPPAGAGNTIYF
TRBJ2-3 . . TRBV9 TGTGCCAGCAGCTTCCTCGGGACCTCAGATACGCAGTATTTT CASSFLGTSDTQYF
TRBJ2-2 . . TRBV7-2 TGTGCCAGCACCCCACTGGGGGGCCTGACCACCGGGGAGCTGTTTTTT CASTPLGGLTTGELFF
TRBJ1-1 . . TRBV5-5 TGTGCCAGCAGCTTGGCCGGGGTCGCGGGGGTGCCTGAAGCTTTCTTT CASSLAGVAGVPEAFF
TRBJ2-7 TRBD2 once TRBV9 TGTGCCAGCAGCGTATTCGGGCGGGGGGTGACCGAGCAGTACTTC CASSVFGRGVTEQYF
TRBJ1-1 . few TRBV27 TGTGCCAGCAGCCACCCGCCCGGGGGAGCTTTCTTT CASSHPPGGAFF
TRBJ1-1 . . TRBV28 TGTGCCAGCATTCAAGGGACCGAGAACACTGAAGCTTTCTTT CASIQGTENTEAFF
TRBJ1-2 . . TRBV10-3 TGTGCCATCAGTGAGTCGATTGGGGGCTACACCTTC CAISESIGGYTF
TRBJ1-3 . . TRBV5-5 TGTGCCAGCAGCTTGGCAGGGACAAACGGAAACACCATATATTTT CASSLAGTNGNTIYF
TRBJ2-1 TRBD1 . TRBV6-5 TGTGCCAGCACCCCCGGGACAGCCAACAATGAGCAGTTCTTC CASTPGTANNEQFF
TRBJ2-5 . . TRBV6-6 TGTGCCAGCAGTACCGGGACATGGGAGACCCAGTACTTC CASSTGTWETQYF
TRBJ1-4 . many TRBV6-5 TGTGCCAGCAGTTACAGTTCAACTAATGAAAAACTGTTTTTT CASSYSSTNEKLFF
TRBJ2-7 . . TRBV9 TGTGCCAGCAGCGCCCGGGACGGCTACGAGCAGTACTTC CASSARDGYEQYF
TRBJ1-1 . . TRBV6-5 TGTGCCAGCAGTTATATCGGGTACGGGACTGAAGCTTTCTTT CASSYIGYGTEAFF
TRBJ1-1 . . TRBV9 TGTGCCAGCAGCGCCCAAGGGGGCACTGAAGCTTTCTTT CASSAQGGTEAFF
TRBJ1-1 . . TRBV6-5 TGTGCCAGCAGTTATGAGACTGAAGCTTTCTTT CASSYETEAFF
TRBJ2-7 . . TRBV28 TGTGCCAGCAGTTTGGGGGGCAGGGGCTACGAGCAGTACTTC CASSLGGRGYEQYF